Listed here is a single TCR beta chain. Germline V lookup: CDR1 MDHEN, CDR2 SYDVKM. The V gene lost 5 bases and the J gene lost 0 bases, with 11 bases spanning the gap. This CDR3 is 14 amino acids long. These data belong to a study of long-term antiretroviral therapy in people with HIV. Assay version v3.0 of immunoSEQ was used, and it was run at survey level. Sequencing used immunoSEQ multiplex PCR; TCRdb keeps in-frame clones, though not all of them. In the table there are some 23,000 clones, more than 75% of which are singletons. The sample here was unsorted PBMCs, taken 0.5 years after starting antiretroviral therapy. The TCR originated in a woman aged 40 to 50 with HIV. The J gene is TRBJ2-7, the V gene TRBV28; D call uncertain. CDR3 nucleotides: TGTGCCAGCAGTCGGACGGGCCACTCCTACGAGCAGTACTTC. As protein: CASSRTGHSYEQYF.